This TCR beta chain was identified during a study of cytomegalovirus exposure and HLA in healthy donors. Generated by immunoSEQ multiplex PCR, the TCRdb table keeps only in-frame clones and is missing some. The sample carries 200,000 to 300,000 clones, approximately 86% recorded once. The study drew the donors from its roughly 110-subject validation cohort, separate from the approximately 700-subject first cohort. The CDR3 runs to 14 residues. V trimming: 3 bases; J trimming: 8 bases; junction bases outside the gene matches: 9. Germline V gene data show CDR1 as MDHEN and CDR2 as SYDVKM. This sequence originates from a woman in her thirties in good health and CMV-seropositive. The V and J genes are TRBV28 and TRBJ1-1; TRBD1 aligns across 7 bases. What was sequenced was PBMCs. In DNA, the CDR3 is TGTGCCAGCAGTTTGTGGAGACAGGGAACCGAAGCTTTCTTT. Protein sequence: CASSLWRQGTEAFF.